One sample yielded the 5 T cell receptor beta chains listed below, sequenced in a study of T cells in Graves' hyperthyroidism and ophthalmopathy. TCR beta CDR3 regions were amplified from RNA transcripts. During a first-round RT-PCR of the TCR CDR3, the HTBI primer set was used. Each CDR3 protein gets one entry after TCRdb re-called the multiplex PCR reads with MiXCR. The top ten hold roughly 10% of the sample, which has 650,000 to 750,000 distinct CDR3 sequences, 13% to 15% seen once. Sequenced material: blood. The origin of the receptors is a woman aged 18-29 years with Graves' hyperthyroidism.

The genes are TRBV28 and TRBJ2-4; possible D gene TRBD2, 5 bases. Germline-derived CDR1 and CDR2 are MDHEN and SYDVKM. V was cut by 5 bases and J by 0 bases, with 8 bases left in between. This CDR3 has 14 residues. CDR3 DNA sequence: TGTGCCAGCAGTGGACTGTTAGCCAAAAACATTCAGTACTTC. Amino acid sequence: CASSGLLAKNIQYF.

This clonotype was seen ten or more times. The chain carries TRBV30 and TRBJ1-5, with D hard to call. This CDR3 contains 12 residues. Trimming took 1 base from V and 9 from J, leaving 10 bases between them. Germline values: CDR1 GTSNPN, CDR2 SVGIG (reference sequence). The CDR3 protein is CAWSDGEWPQHF. Written as DNA, the CDR3 is TGTGCCTGGAGTGACGGGGAGTGGCCCCAGCATTTT.

The chain carries TRBV2 and TRBJ2-7; 12 bases match TRBD1. Germline CDR1 SNHLY, CDR2 FYNNEI. The CDR3 runs to 17 residues. The junction had 12 bases not matched to a gene; V was cut back by 7 bases and J by 2 bases. The CDR3 DNA is TGTGCCAGCACCCCCGGGACAGGGGGCGTTAGAACCTACGAGCAGTACTTC. This gives the protein CASTPGTGGVRTYEQYF.

The CDR3 reads CASSMIRGGTDTQYF. As DNA, the CDR3 is TGTGCCAGTAGTATGATTCGGGGGGGCACAGATACGCAGTATTTT. The chain uses TRBV19 and TRBJ2-3; 7 bases are a match to TRBD2. V dropped 3 bases and J dropped 1; count of bases not matched to a gene: 4. This CDR3 region has 15 residues. Germline lookup yields CDR1 LNHDA and CDR2 SQIVND (reference sequence).

This chain joins TRBV7-9 and TRBJ2-1; perhaps TRBD2 as D (6 bases). Germline CDR1 is SEHNR and CDR2 is FQNEAQ (reference sequence). The CDR3 has 12 amino acids. The V end lost 5 bases, the J end lost 13 bases, and 15 bases lay between the germline ends. CDR3 amino acids: CASSLETGDQFF. Here the CDR3 DNA reads TGTGCCAGCAGCCTAGAGACGGGAGACCAGTTCTTC.